This T cell receptor beta chain was retrieved from a study of blood T cells in healthy people across ages. Germline V lookup: CDR1 SQVTM, CDR2 ANQGSEA. V was clipped by 1 base and J by 8 bases, with 8 bases between them. CDR3 length: 11 residues. This clonotype has a handful of counts. Primed by a sample-barcoded 5' primer and a J-beta primer mix, a second PCR proceeded for roughly 6 to 12 cycles. Via MiXCR, TCRdb re-called the 5' RACE reads, giving one row per CDR3 protein. The table includes approximately 800,000 distinct CDR3 sequences, roughly three fifths detected once. This receptor was obtained from a middle-aged man in good health. The material sequenced was blood. The genes are TRBV29-1 and TRBJ1-2; the D gene is possibly TRBD1 (5 bases). The CDR3 here is CSVEGREGYTF. CDR3 DNA: TGCAGCGTTGAAGGCAGGGAAGGCTACACCTTC. The whole variable domain, filled in from reference TRBV29-1 and TRBJ1-2, reads SAVISQKPSRDICQRGTSLTIQCQVDSQVTMMFWYRQQPGQSLTLIATANQGSEATYESGFVIDKFPISRPNLTFSTLTVSNMSPEDSSIYLCSVEGREGYTFGSGTRLTVV.